A selection of T cell receptor beta chains follows, all from one sample in a study of regulatory T cells in long-lasting Graves disease. TCRdb recomputed calls from the multiplex PCR reads with MiXCR, one row per CDR3 protein. Of under 500,000 distinct CDR3 sequences in the sample, about a fifth are singletons; the top ten hold approximately 7.8%. The material sequenced was peripheral blood mononuclear cells (PBMCs), taken when the disease was refractory, from a patient treated with antithyroid drugs. These receptors were obtained from a female donor with Graves disease. Both conserved end residues are trimmed from each CDR3.

ATSRGDHSEY	TRBV15	TRBJ2-7
ASSLDPSIQY	TRBV7-9	TRBJ2-4
ASSAGQDYEQY	TRBV19	TRBJ2-7
ASSYKDSYGYT	TRBV6-2/TRBV6-3	TRBJ1-2
AWITGRVSRPYEQY	TRBV30	TRBJ2-7
ASSHGPSVYEQY	TRBV6-1	TRBJ2-7
ASSLRGLNTEAF	TRBV28	TRBJ1-1
ASSLGQYQPQH	TRBV12-3/TRBV12-4	TRBJ1-5
ASSLGRQGDTEAF	TRBV5-4	TRBJ1-1
ASSRWFGLAGGRTYEQY	TRBV14	TRBJ2-7
ASSSNLRGLNAGELF	TRBV12-3/TRBV12-4	TRBJ2-2
ASSVGGSGRSYEQY	TRBV9	TRBJ2-7
ASSQDAPWISSYEQY	TRBV4-1	TRBJ2-7
ASSYGGYMNTEAF	TRBV6-5	TRBJ1-1
ASSLGTAPSSYEQY	TRBV5-1	TRBJ2-7
ASSRGQTYEQY	TRBV7-8	TRBJ2-7
ASTSRGYNSPLH	TRBV11-2	TRBJ1-6
ASSLSRVHEQY	TRBV7-9	TRBJ2-7
ASSLHGLAGGLSYEQY	TRBV16	TRBJ2-7
ASSFRTLGTGELF	TRBV5-1	TRBJ2-2
ASSDPPAGSYEQY	TRBV5-1	TRBJ2-7
ATDVNANTGELF	TRBV28	TRBJ2-2
ATQGPSGNTIY	TRBV6-1	TRBJ1-3
ASASSYGYEQY	TRBV7-3	TRBJ2-7
ASSRDRGDGYT	TRBV19	TRBJ1-2
ASSPQGRGGELF	TRBV28	TRBJ2-2
ASSPNKGSEETQY	TRBV2	TRBJ2-5
SVANNMGAKAF	TRBV29-1	TRBJ1-1
ASRKTLDRGNQPQH	TRBV6-1	TRBJ1-5
SASRNYGYT	TRBV20-1	TRBJ1-2
ASSFTGTSRTDTQY	TRBV27	TRBJ2-3
ASSSDRGRDEQY	TRBV28	TRBJ2-7
SAREIA	TRBV20-1	TRBJ2-5
SVVTGSRSLGFYT	TRBV29-1	TRBJ1-2
ATSGGLNQAQH	TRBV24-1	TRBJ1-5
ASSYAGRTNEKLF	TRBV6-5	TRBJ1-4
ASSLVSWASNNSPLH	TRBV7-2	TRBJ1-6
ASSYSGTGGTEQC	TRBV6-9	TRBJ2-7
ASRYDRKETQY	TRBV2	TRBJ2-5
ASSTGGRVETQY	TRBV7-2	TRBJ2-5
SVDPWGAKNTEAF	TRBV29-1	TRBJ1-1
AWSPGSSLGYT	TRBV30	TRBJ1-2
ASSSQRIAGGTRMRTQY	TRBV28	TRBJ2-5
ASSHQTGNTEAF	TRBV27	TRBJ1-1
SVAADSYEQY	TRBV29-1	.
ASSSFHNQPQH	TRBV6-2/TRBV6-3	TRBJ1-5
ASSDSVGYT	TRBV25-1	TRBJ1-2
SAQVSGDIYEQY	TRBV20-1	TRBJ2-7
ASNTFGYGYT	TRBV28	TRBJ1-2
ASRPGTGGLYEQY	TRBV27	TRBJ2-7
ASSFPSQGRDSYEQY	TRBV28	TRBJ2-7
ASSLFEGVWVYT	TRBV5-8	TRBJ1-2
ASSLGNYNEQF	TRBV12-3/TRBV12-4	TRBJ2-1